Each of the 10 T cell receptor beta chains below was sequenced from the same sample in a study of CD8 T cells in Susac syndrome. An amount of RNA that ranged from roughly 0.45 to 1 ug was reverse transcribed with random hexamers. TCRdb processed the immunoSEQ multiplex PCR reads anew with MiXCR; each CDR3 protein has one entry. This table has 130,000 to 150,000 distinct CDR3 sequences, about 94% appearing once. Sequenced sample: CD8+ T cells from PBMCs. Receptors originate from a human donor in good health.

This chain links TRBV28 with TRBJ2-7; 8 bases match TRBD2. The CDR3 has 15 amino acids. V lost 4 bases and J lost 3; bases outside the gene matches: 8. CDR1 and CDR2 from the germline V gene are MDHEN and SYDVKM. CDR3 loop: CASSSLAGSVYEQYF. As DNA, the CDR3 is TGTGCCAGCAGTTCCTTAGCGGGATCGGTCTACGAGCAGTACTTC.

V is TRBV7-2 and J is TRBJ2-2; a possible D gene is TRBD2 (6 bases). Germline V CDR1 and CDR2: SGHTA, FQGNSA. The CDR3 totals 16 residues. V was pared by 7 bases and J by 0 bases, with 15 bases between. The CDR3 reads CASNTFIAANTGELFF. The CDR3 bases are TGTGCCAGCAACACCTTTATAGCGGCGAACACCGGGGAGCTGTTTTTT.

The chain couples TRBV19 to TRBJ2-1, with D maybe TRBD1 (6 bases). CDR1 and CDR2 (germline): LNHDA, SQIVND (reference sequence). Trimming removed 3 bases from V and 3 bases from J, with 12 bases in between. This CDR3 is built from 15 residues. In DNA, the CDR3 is TGTGCCAGTAGTATCTCACAGGGTAGCTACAATGAGCAGTTCTTC. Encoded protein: CASSISQGSYNEQFF. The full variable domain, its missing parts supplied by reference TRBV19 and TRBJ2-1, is DGGITQSPKYLFRKEGQNVTLSCEQNLNHDAMYWYRQDPGQGLRLIYYSQIVNDFQKGDIAEGYSVSREKKESFPLTVTSAQKNPTAFYLCASSISQGSYNEQFFGPGTRLTVL.

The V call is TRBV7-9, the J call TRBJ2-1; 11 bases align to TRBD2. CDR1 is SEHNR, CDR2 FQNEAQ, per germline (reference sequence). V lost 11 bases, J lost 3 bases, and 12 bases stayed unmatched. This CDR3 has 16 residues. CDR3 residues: CALYDPGTSGYNEQFF. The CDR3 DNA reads TGTGCCCTTTATGACCCCGGGACTAGCGGCTACAATGAGCAGTTCTTC.

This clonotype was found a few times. The CDR3 DNA reads as TGCAGTGCTCGACAGGGCTACGAGCAGTACTTC. Amino acid sequence: CSARQGYEQYF. This rearrangement joins TRBV20-1 to TRBJ2-7, with 7 bases matching TRBD1. V gave up 5 bases and J gave up 3 bases; unmatched junction bases: 1. Germline V gene data show CDR1 as DFQATT and CDR2 as SNEGSKA (reference sequence). This CDR3 is built from 11 residues.

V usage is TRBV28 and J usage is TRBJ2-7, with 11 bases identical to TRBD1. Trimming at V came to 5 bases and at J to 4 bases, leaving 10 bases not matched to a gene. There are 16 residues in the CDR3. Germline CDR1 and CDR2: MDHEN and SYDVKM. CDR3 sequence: CASSPPGTGGAYEQYF. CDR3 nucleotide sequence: TGTGCCAGCAGTCCCCCCGGGACAGGGGGGGCTTACGAGCAGTACTTC. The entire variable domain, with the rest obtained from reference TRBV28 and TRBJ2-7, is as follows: DVKVTQSSRYLVKRTGEKVFLECVQDMDHENMFWYRQDPGLGLRLIYFSYDVKMKEKGDIPEGYSVSREKKERFSLILESASTNQTSMYLCASSPPGTGGAYEQYFGPGTRLTVT.

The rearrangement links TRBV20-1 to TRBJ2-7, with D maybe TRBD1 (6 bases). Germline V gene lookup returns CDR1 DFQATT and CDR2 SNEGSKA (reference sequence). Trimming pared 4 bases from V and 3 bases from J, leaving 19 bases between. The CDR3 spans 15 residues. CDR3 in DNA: TGCAGTGCTACCCCCCCGTACAGGGCCGACTACGAGCAGTACTTC. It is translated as CSATPPYRADYEQYF.

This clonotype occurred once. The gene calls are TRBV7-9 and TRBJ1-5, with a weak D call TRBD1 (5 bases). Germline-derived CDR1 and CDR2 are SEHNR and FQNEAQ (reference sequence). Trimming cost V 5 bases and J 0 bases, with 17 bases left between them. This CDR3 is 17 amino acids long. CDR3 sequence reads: CASSPVGTDLSNQPQHF. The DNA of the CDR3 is TGTGCCAGCAGCCCGGTCGGGACTGATCTTAGCAATCAGCCCCAGCATTTT.

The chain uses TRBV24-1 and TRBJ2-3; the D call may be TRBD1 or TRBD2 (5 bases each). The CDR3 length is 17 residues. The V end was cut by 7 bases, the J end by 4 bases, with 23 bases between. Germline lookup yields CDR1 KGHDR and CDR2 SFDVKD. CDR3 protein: CATSERPGREVPDTQYF. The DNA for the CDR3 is TGTGCCACCAGCGAGAGGCCGGGGCGAGAGGTCCCAGATACGCAGTATTTT.

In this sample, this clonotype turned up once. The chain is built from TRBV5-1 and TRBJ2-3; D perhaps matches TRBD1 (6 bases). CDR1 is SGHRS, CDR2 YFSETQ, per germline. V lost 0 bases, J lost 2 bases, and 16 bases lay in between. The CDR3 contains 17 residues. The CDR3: CASSLEGTSLNTDTQYF. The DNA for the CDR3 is TGCGCCAGCAGCTTGGAGGGGACAAGCCTAAACACAGATACGCAGTATTTT. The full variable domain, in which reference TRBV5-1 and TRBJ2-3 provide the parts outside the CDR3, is KAGVTQTPRYLIKTRGQQVTLSCSPISGHRSVSWYQQTPGQGLQFLFEYFSETQRNKGNFPGRFSGRQFSNSRSEMNVSTLELGDSALYLCASSLEGTSLNTDTQYFGPGTRLTVL.